Shown below are 15 T cell receptor beta chains from a single sample sequenced in a study of T-cell memory formation after mild COVID-19. TCRdb independently ran MiXCR on the 5' RACE reads; one entry per CDR3 protein. The table includes about 430,000 distinct CDR3 sequences, more than 15% detected once. The specimen was PBMCs or a T cell subset sorted from them (not recorded which). These TCRs come from a man aged 18 to 30 who had mild COVID-19 (a few samples of this study predate the infection). Cell type and time point are not known.

This clonotype came up a few times. DNA of the CDR3: TGTGCCAGCAGTTCAGGATCCCCAGAGGGCTACACCTTC. It yields the protein CASSSGSPEGYTF. This chain joins TRBV27 and TRBJ1-2; unclear D gene. Trimming took 4 bases from V and 8 from J, leaving 14 bases between them. Germline V gene sequence: CDR1 MNHEY, CDR2 SMNVEV (reference sequence). The CDR3 is 13 residues long.

The chain links TRBV3-1 to TRBJ2-1; TRBD1 might be the D (5 bases). The germline gives CDR1 LGHDT, CDR2 YNNKEL (reference sequence). Between the trimmed V and J ends, which lost 1 base and 4 bases, there was a span of 11 bases. The CDR3 consists of 15 residues. In DNA, the CDR3 is TGTGCCAGCAGCCAAGGCAGGGTCAGATACAATGAGCAGTTCTTC. Protein sequence: CASSQGRVRYNEQFF.

V gene TRBV7-2 combines with J gene TRBJ2-1, with D possibly TRBD2 on 5 matching bases. Germline CDR1 reads SGHTA; CDR2 reads FQGNSA. The CDR3 length is 15 residues. Trimming removed 5 bases at V and 0 bases at J, with 11 bases between. The CDR3 DNA reads as TGTGCCAGCAGCCTCGGACTGATCTCCTACAATGAGCAGTTCTTC. Translating gives CASSLGLISYNEQFF.

This clonotype was seen ten or more times. This chain joins TRBV12-3 or TRBV12-4 and TRBJ1-1; D gene uncertain. V lost 5 bases and J 4 bases, leaving 17 bases between the germline ends. The CDR3 loop spans 15 amino acids. For the CDR3, the DNA is TGTGCCAGCAGTATGGAACCACTCAGGAGCACTGAAGCTTTCTTT. It is translated as CASSMEPLRSTEAFF.

The chain has TRBV20-1 and TRBJ1-1; 8 bases are a match to TRBD1. CDR3 length equals 17 residues. J gave up 1 base and V 5 bases, and 15 bases lay outside the gene matches. The germline gives CDR1 DFQATT, CDR2 SNEGSKA (reference sequence). CDR3 sequence reads: CSAHTNYRTGRNTEAFF. The CDR3 DNA follows: TGCAGTGCTCACACCAATTACCGGACAGGGCGGAACACTGAAGCTTTCTTT.

The chain joins TRBV4-1 to TRBJ2-7, with D unclear. Germline V gene data show CDR1 as MGHRA and CDR2 as YSYEKL. This CDR3 spans 15 amino acids. Trimming pared 0 bases from V and 4 bases from J, leaving 13 bases between. The CDR3: CASSQDALGLYEQYF. Here the CDR3 DNA reads TGCGCCAGCAGCCAAGATGCGCTGGGTCTTTACGAGCAGTACTTC.

This clonotype was detected only a few times. V gene TRBV4-1 combines with J gene TRBJ2-7; TRBD1 matches 8 bases. CDR1 and CDR2 from the germline V gene are MGHRA and YSYEKL. The CDR3 covers 15 residues. J gave up 2 bases and V 0 bases, and 3 bases lay outside the gene matches. The CDR3 is CASSQDATGAYEQYV. CDR3 in DNA: TGCGCCAGCAGCCAAGACGCGACAGGGGCCTACGAGCAGTACGTC.

This clonotype was detected ten times or more. This chain joins TRBV4-3 and TRBJ1-1, with D possibly matching TRBD1 (5 bases). Germline loops: CDR1 LGHNA, CDR2 YSLEER. The CDR3 has 16 amino acids. V was clipped by 6 bases and J by 0 bases, with 17 bases between them. The CDR3 DNA sequence: TGCGCCAGCAGTCGAAGGGACGGACTCATGAACACTGAAGCTTTCTTT. It specifies CASSRRDGLMNTEAFF.

This clonotype occurred a few times. This chain joins TRBV4-1 and TRBJ2-5, with 9 bases aligning to TRBD1. This CDR3 spans 18 amino acids. V was pared by 4 bases and J by 2 bases, with 14 bases of the junction left unmatched. Germline V gene sequence: CDR1 MGHRA, CDR2 YSYEKL. The CDR3 nucleotides are TGCGCCAGCAGCCTTCAAGACCTAACAGGGGGCCGGCAAGAGACCCAGTACTTC. Protein sequence: CASSLQDLTGGRQETQYF.

The chain has TRBV24-1 and TRBJ1-1, with no clear D. This CDR3 comprises 12 residues. V was clipped by 9 bases and J by 3 bases, with 10 bases between them. Germline V gene sequence: CDR1 KGHDR, CDR2 SFDVKD. The chain's CDR3 is CATAQSDTEAFF. The CDR3 DNA follows: TGTGCCACCGCCCAGTCGGACACTGAAGCTTTCTTT.

Note on this clonotype: At one of its ends the junction is not consistent with the germline gene, which may arise from a read error. The chain has TRBV6-2 or TRBV6-3 and TRBJ1-6; D is unclear. The CDR3 has 13 residues. Germline loops: CDR1 MNHEY, CDR2 SVGEGT. In nucleotides, the CDR3 is TGCGCCAGCAGTTATATCGACTATTCACCCCTCCACTTT. This codes for CASSYIDYSPLHF.

In its sample, this clonotype was seen a few times. The V call is TRBV5-6, the J call TRBJ2-3; 10 bases line up with TRBD2. From germline, CDR1 is SGHDT and CDR2 YYEEEE. The CDR3 totals 14 residues. With V trimmed by 5 bases and J by 9 bases, 9 bases remained unmatched. CDR3 protein: CASSYGTSADTQYF. CDR3 DNA sequence: TGTGCCAGCAGTTATGGGACTAGCGCGGACACGCAGTATTTT.

This clonotype occurred once. This chain connects TRBV7-6 to TRBJ2-1; 9 bases match TRBD2. This CDR3 is 16 amino acids long. Unmatched junction bases numbered 8, after V lost 1 base and J lost 7 bases. Germline CDR1 is SGHVS and CDR2 is FNYEAQ. CDR3 DNA sequence: TGTGCCAGCAGCTTAGGGGTGTCTAGCGGGGAGAATGAGCAGTTCTTC. Encoded protein: CASSLGVSSGENEQFF. The variable domain in full, completed from reference TRBV7-6 and TRBJ2-1, reads GAGVSQSPRYKVTKRGQDVALRCDPISGHVSLYWYRQALGQGPEFLTYFNYEAQQDKSGLPNDRFSAERPEGSISTLTIQRTEQRDSAMYRCASSLGVSSGENEQFFGPGTRLTVL.

This clonotype came up many times. V and J are TRBV12-3 or TRBV12-4 and TRBJ1-1; D is possibly TRBD1 (5 bases). The CDR3 loop spans 11 amino acids. Trimming shortened V by 7 bases and J by 4 bases, and 7 bases separated the two germline ends. The CDR3 region has the DNA TGTGCCAGCACAGGGCCCACTGAAGCTTTCTTT. Its translation: CASTGPTEAFF.

Ten or more counts support this clonotype. The J gene is TRBJ2-3, the V gene TRBV7-2, with D tentatively TRBD1 or TRBD2 (5 bases each). The germline CDR1 and CDR2 sequences are SGHTA and FQGNSA. V lost 5 bases and J 2 bases, leaving 8 bases between the germline ends. The CDR3 contains 13 residues. CDR3 coding DNA: TGTGCCAGCAGCCCGGGACCCACAGATACGCAGTATTTT. Translating gives CASSPGPTDTQYF.